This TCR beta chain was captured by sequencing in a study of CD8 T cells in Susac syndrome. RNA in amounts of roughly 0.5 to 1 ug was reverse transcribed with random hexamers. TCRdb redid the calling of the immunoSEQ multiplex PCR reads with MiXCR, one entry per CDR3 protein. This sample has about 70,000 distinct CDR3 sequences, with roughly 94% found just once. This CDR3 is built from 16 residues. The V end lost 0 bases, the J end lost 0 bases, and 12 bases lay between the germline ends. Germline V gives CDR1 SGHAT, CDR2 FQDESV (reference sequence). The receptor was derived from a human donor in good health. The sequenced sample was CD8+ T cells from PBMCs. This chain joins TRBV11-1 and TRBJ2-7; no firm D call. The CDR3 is CASSLARGPSSYEQYV. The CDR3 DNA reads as TGTGCCAGCAGCTTAGCCCGCGGACCAAGCTCCTACGAGCAGTACGTC.